Below, 32 T cell receptor beta chains from the same sample are listed, as sequenced in a study of T cells in placental villitis. Study-wide findings and caveats: Villitis of unknown etiology placentae had higher clonality than controls, median around 0.061 versus 0.0062.

Antigens of these TCRs are unknown. This was the immunoSEQ v4 assay. The protocol was immunoSEQ multiplex PCR, while the TCRdb copy is restricted to in-frame clones and leaves out a portion. Of more than 750 clones detected, about 86% appear once; the ten largest clones hold less than 8.5%. The material sequenced was placental tissue containing maternal and fetal cells. The receptors come from a human patient with villitis of unknown etiology; the placental T cells may come from both mother and fetus.

This clone was observed a single time. The genes are TRBV4-1 and TRBJ2-4; tentative D call: TRBD2 (6 bases). CDR3 size: 16 residues. The ends were cut back, 2 bases at V and 1 base at J, with 12 bases in the middle. CDR1 is MGHRA, CDR2 YSYEKL, per germline. For the CDR3, the DNA is TGCGCCAGCAGCCAAATGTTACGGGGGGCCAAAAACATTCAGTACTTC. Protein: CASSQMLRGAKNIQYF.

The chain employs TRBV15 and TRBJ2-1; no reliable D call. The V end was cut by 8 bases, the J end by 0 bases, with 11 bases between. Per the germline V gene, CDR1 is LNHNV and CDR2 is YYDKDF (reference sequence). This CDR3 region has 14 residues. CDR3 sequence reads: CATHDPSSYNEQFF. The CDR3 bases are TGTGCCACCCACGACCCGAGCTCCTACAATGAGCAGTTCTTC.

The chain recombines TRBV18 with TRBJ2-7; 9 bases fit TRBD2. CDR3 length: 14 residues. In germline, CDR1 is KGHSH, CDR2 LQKENI. V gave up 5 bases and J gave up 5 bases; unmatched junction bases: 7. CDR3: CASSSLSGSNEQYF. The DNA of the CDR3 is TGTGCCAGCTCATCTCTTAGCGGGAGCAACGAGCAGTACTTC.

The V and J genes are TRBV14 and TRBJ1-4; D is ambiguous. This CDR3 spans 14 amino acids. Per germline, CDR1 SGHDN and CDR2 FVKESK. Trimming left V 4 bases short and J 2 bases short, with 8 bases between. CDR3 coding DNA: TGTGCCAGCAGCCCCCATCGGACTAATGAAAAACTGTTTTTT. Its protein product is CASSPHRTNEKLFF.

This chain joins TRBV28 and TRBJ2-7; weak D call: TRBD2 (5 bases). Germline V lookup: CDR1 MDHEN, CDR2 SYDVKM. The V end was cut by 5 bases, the J end by 4 bases, with 9 bases between. The CDR3 is 12 residues long. In DNA form, the CDR3 reads TGTGCCAGCAGTCCTCAGCGGTACGAGCAGTACTTC. Translated, it gives CASSPQRYEQYF.

The chain links TRBV29-1 to TRBJ2-3; D is undetermined. Trimming left V 5 bases short and J 11 bases short, with 14 bases between. Germline lookup yields CDR1 SQVTM and CDR2 ANQGSEA. CDR3 length: 11 amino acids. The CDR3: CSVTTLPGQYF. CDR3 coding DNA: TGCAGCGTTACGACCCTCCCGGGGCAGTATTTT.

The genes are TRBV27 and TRBJ2-1; D tentatively reads TRBD1 or TRBD2 (5 bases each). The CDR3 runs 11 residues. In germline, CDR1 is MNHEY, CDR2 SMNVEV (reference sequence). Trimming took off 4 bases at V and 12 bases at J, with 10 bases between the two ends. For the CDR3, the DNA is TGTGCCAGCAGTTATGGGGGAGCGCAGTTCTTC. The encoded protein is CASSYGGAQFF.

J is TRBJ1-2 and V is TRBV30, with 7 nucleotides matching TRBD1. Germline V gives CDR1 GTSNPN, CDR2 SVGIG (reference sequence). Trimming took 2 bases from V and 3 from J; bases not matched to a gene: 3. The CDR3 is 13 amino acids. CDR3 nucleotide sequence: TGTGCCTGGAGTTTAACAGGGGACTATGGCTACACCTTC. This encodes CAWSLTGDYGYTF.

The V gene is TRBV5-1, the J gene TRBJ2-1; the match to TRBD1 covers 8 bases. This CDR3 region has 12 residues. After removal of 7 bases from V and 6 bases from J, the junction contained 3 bases not matched to a gene. CDR1 and CDR2 from the germline V gene are SGHRS and YFSETQ. For the CDR3, the DNA is TGCGCCAGCTGGACAGGGCGCAATGAGCAGTTCTTC. Protein product: CASWTGRNEQFF.

The chain combines TRBV28 with TRBJ1-2; tentative D call: TRBD1 (5 bases). V lost 7 bases and J 4 bases, leaving 13 bases between the germline ends. This CDR3 has 13 amino acids. CDR1 is MDHEN, CDR2 SYDVKM, per germline. CDR3 amino acids: CASTLNRSYGYTF. The CDR3, as DNA: TGTGCCAGCACCTTAAACAGGAGCTATGGCTACACCTTC.

CDR3 loop: CATSLGPDTQYF. CDR3 nucleotide sequence: TGTGCCACCTCCTTAGGACCGGATACGCAGTATTTT. This chain joins TRBV14 and TRBJ2-3, with D unclear. The germline V and J ends were trimmed by 10 bases and 6 bases, with 14 bases remaining between them. Per the germline V gene, CDR1 is SGHDN and CDR2 is FVKESK. The CDR3 contains 12 residues.

The V and J genes are TRBV6-4 and TRBJ2-7, with 8 bases lining up with TRBD2. The CDR3 is 15 amino acids. Germline V gives CDR1 MRHNA, CDR2 SNTAGT. Losses at the gene ends were 0 bases for V and 3 bases for J; bases not matched to a gene: 4. CDR3 protein: CASSDSALADYEQYF. The CDR3, as DNA: TGTGCCAGCAGTGACTCGGCACTAGCGGACTACGAGCAGTACTTC.

V and J are TRBV15 and TRBJ1-4; D call uncertain. Per the germline V gene, CDR1 is LNHNV and CDR2 is YYDKDF (reference sequence). This CDR3 comprises 16 residues. Between the trimmed V and J ends, which lost 0 bases and 7 bases, there was a span of 15 bases. CDR3 nucleotide sequence: TGTGCCACCAGCAGAGATTACGGTGGCGAGATTGAAAAACTGTTTTTT. This encodes CATSRDYGGEIEKLFF.

The chain combines TRBV11-3 with TRBJ2-1; D uncertain. CDR1 is SGHNT and CDR2 is YENEEA in the germline V gene. The CDR3 runs to 12 residues. V was trimmed by 3 bases and J by 7 bases, leaving 7 bases between them. DNA for the CDR3: TGTGCCAGCAGCTTCGAACGGAATGAGCAGTTCTTC. It translates to CASSFERNEQFF.

Remarks on this clone: A read error may account for a junction end that differs from germline. The chain joins TRBV23-1 to TRBJ1-2; 9 positions agree with TRBD1. TRBV23-1 is reported as an ORF; its role is uncertain. The CDR3 totals 11 residues. CDR3 in amino acids: CASRDRGGYTF. The CDR3 DNA reads TGCGCCAGCAGGGACAGGGGCGGCTACACCTTT.

V gene TRBV29-1 combines with J gene TRBJ2-3; D gene uncertain. V dropped 4 bases and J dropped 2 bases, with 4 bases sitting between them. This CDR3 is 11 amino acids long. Germline CDR1 is SQVTM and CDR2 is ANQGSEA. The CDR3 nucleotides read TGCAGCGTTGCGGTCACAGATACGCAGTATTTT. It specifies CSVAVTDTQYF.

This clone was counted once. The genes are TRBV6-5 and TRBJ2-1; unclear D gene. The CDR3 contains 15 residues. Germline CDR1 is MNHEY and CDR2 is SVGAGI. Trimming shortened V by 7 bases and J by 1 base, and 14 bases separated the two germline ends. The CDR3 bases are TGTGCCAGCAAGGAAGAGGCTAGTTCCTACAATGAGCAGTTCTTC. Translating gives CASKEEASSYNEQFF.

This clone was observed once. The chain couples TRBV12-1 to TRBJ2-7; the D segment call TRBD2 is taken from the table without a DNA check. TRBV12-1 is a listed pseudogene. The CDR3 contains 16 residues. CDR3 loop: CASSSGTSGTPYEQYF. CDR3 in DNA: TGTGCCAGCAGCTCTGGGACTAGCGGGACCCCCTACGAGCAGTACTTC.

The chain has TRBV6-5 and TRBJ1-2; a possible D gene is TRBD1 (5 bases). The germline V and J ends were trimmed by 4 bases and 3 bases, with 9 bases remaining between them. CDR1 is MNHEY and CDR2 is SVGAGI in the germline V gene. The CDR3 sequence is 13 residues long. The chain's CDR3 is CASSSRVHYGYTF. The CDR3 DNA reads TGTGCCAGCAGTTCCAGGGTCCACTATGGCTACACCTTC.

This clone was observed a handful of times. The V gene is TRBV27, the J gene TRBJ1-2, with a weak D call TRBD1 (5 bases). The germline V and J ends were trimmed by 2 bases and 8 bases, with 12 bases remaining between them. In germline, CDR1 is MNHEY, CDR2 SMNVEV (reference sequence). This CDR3 has 13 residues. CDR3 DNA sequence: TGTGCCAGCAGTTTAGCAGGGTATCAGGGCTACACCTTC. Protein: CASSLAGYQGYTF.

CDR3 DNA: TGTGCCAGCTCACCCAATAAGGGGGACACTGAAGCTTTCTTT. Protein product: CASSPNKGDTEAFF. V gene TRBV18 combines with J gene TRBJ1-1, with a weak D call TRBD1 (6 bases). Germline CDR1 and CDR2: KGHSH and LQKENI. The CDR3 sequence is 14 residues long. Trimming took 3 bases from V and 3 from J, leaving 11 bases between them. The whole variable domain, remainder taken from reference TRBV18 and TRBJ1-1, is NAGVMQNPRHLVRRRGQEARLRCSPMKGHSHVYWYRQLPEEGLKFMVYLQKENIIDESGMPKERFSAEFPKEGPSILRIQQVVRGDSAAYFCASSPNKGDTEAFFGQGTRLTVV.

The CDR3 DNA sequence: TGTGCCAGCAGCGGTGGGCATCAGCCCCAGCATTTT. Its protein product is CASSGGHQPQHF. The J gene is TRBJ1-5, the V gene TRBV7-9; D is undetermined. Germline V gene lookup returns CDR1 SEHNR and CDR2 FQNEAQ (reference sequence). CDR3 length: 12 residues. The V gene lost 5 bases and the J gene lost 5 bases, with 7 bases spanning the gap. Looking up the rest from reference TRBV7-9 and TRBJ1-5 gives the full variable domain: DTGVSQNPRHKITKRGQNVTFRCDPISEHNRLYWYRQTLGQGPEFLTYFQNEAQLEKSRLLSDRFSAERPKGSFSTLEIQRTEQGDSAMYLCASSGGHQPQHFGDGTRLSIL.

The CDR3 loop reads CASSINRDWVYGYTF. The CDR3 DNA reads as TGTGCCAGTAGTATAAACCGGGACTGGGTCTATGGCTACACCTTC. The chain combines TRBV19 with TRBJ1-2, with D perhaps matching TRBD1 (5 bases). Germline CDR1 and CDR2: LNHDA and SQIVND (reference sequence). V was cut by 2 bases and J by 4 bases, with 14 bases left in between. CDR3 length: 15 residues.

V is TRBV21-1 and J is TRBJ2-2; the table gives TRBD2 as D, unverified against the DNA. TRBV21-1 is deemed a pseudogene. This CDR3 has 16 residues. The chain's CDR3 is CASSKAHVVLGGELFF. CDR3 nucleotide sequence: TGTGCCAGCAGCAAAGCGCACGTAGTACTAGGCGGGGAGCTGTTTTTT.

J is TRBJ2-7 and V is TRBV12-2; the table assigns TRBD2, which was not confirmed against the DNA. TRBV12-2 is designated a pseudogene. This CDR3 is built from 10 residues. CDR3 nucleotides: TGTGCAAGTCGCTCTAGCGAGCAGTACTTC. Protein sequence: CASRSSEQYF.

This clone was observed once. The chain uses TRBV2 and TRBJ1-2; weak D call: TRBD1 (6 bases). Germline V gene lookup returns CDR1 SNHLY and CDR2 FYNNEI. The CDR3 sequence is 15 residues long. Trimming shortened V by 9 bases and J by 1 base, and 18 bases separated the two germline ends. CDR3 bases: TGTGCCAGTACACGCTCACAACAGGGTAACTATGGCTACACCTTC. Amino acid sequence: CASTRSQQGNYGYTF.

The V and J genes are TRBV27 and TRBJ1-5, with D maybe TRBD1 (5 bases). Per the germline V gene, CDR1 is MNHEY and CDR2 is SMNVEV (reference sequence). The CDR3 is 13 residues long. Trimming removed 3 bases from V and 7 bases from J, with 10 bases in between. Written as DNA, the CDR3 is TGTGCCAGCAGTTTGGCAGGGCCACAGCCCCAGCATTTT. This encodes CASSLAGPQPQHF.

The chain combines TRBV27 with TRBJ2-3; no clear D gene. The CDR3 loop spans 13 amino acids. The germline V gene has CDR1 MNHEY and CDR2 SMNVEV (reference sequence). V was clipped by 5 bases and J by 1 base, with 7 bases between them. The CDR3 loop reads CASSRAGTDTQYF. CDR3 bases: TGTGCCAGCAGTCGGGCGGGCACAGATACGCAGTATTTT.

V usage is TRBV4-2 and J usage is TRBJ2-7; TRBD2 aligns across 10 bases. From germline, CDR1 is LGHNA and CDR2 YNFKEQ. The CDR3 runs to 15 residues. Trimming cost V 2 bases and J 2 bases; bases outside gene matches: 3. Here the CDR3 reads CASSQQREGPYEQYF. Written as DNA, the CDR3 is TGTGCCAGCAGCCAACAGCGGGAGGGCCCCTACGAGCAGTACTTC.

V usage is TRBV19 and J usage is TRBJ2-5, with D hard to call. The CDR3 runs to 13 residues. Deletions cut 3 bases from V and 5 bases from J, with 10 bases between. CDR1 is LNHDA and CDR2 is SQIVND in the germline V gene (reference sequence). The CDR3 nucleotides read TGTGCCAGTAGTATCGTGCTCTTGGAGACCCAGTACTTC. Protein: CASSIVLLETQYF.

In DNA form, the CDR3 reads TGTGCCACCCTGTTAGGAGGTTCCTACACAGATACGCAGTATTTT. It specifies CATLLGGSYTDTQYF. This chain joins TRBV7-9 and TRBJ2-3, with D possibly TRBD2 on 5 matching bases. The CDR3 sequence is 15 residues long. The germline gives CDR1 SEHNR, CDR2 FQNEAQ (reference sequence). The ends were cut back, 10 bases at V and 2 bases at J, with 19 bases in the middle.

The chain is built from TRBV5-6 and TRBJ1-2, with D unclear. Trimming left V 4 bases short and J 4 bases short, with 14 bases between. CDR3 length equals 14 residues. The germline CDR1 and CDR2 sequences are SGHDT and YYEEEE. The CDR3 is CASSRREDPYGYTF. As DNA, the CDR3 is TGTGCCAGCAGCCGTCGGGAAGATCCCTATGGCTACACCTTC. The variable domain in full, completed from reference TRBV5-6 and TRBJ1-2, reads DAGVTQSPTHLIKTRGQQVTLRCSPKSGHDTVSWYQQALGQGPQFIFQYYEEEERQRGNFPDRFSGHQFPNYSSELNVNALLLGDSALYLCASSRREDPYGYTFGSGTRLTVV.